The rows below give T cell receptor beta chains drawn from one sample of a study of regulatory T cells in long-lasting Graves disease. One entry per CDR3 protein, called by TCRdb with MiXCR from the multiplex PCR reads. The table includes around 450,000 distinct CDR3 sequences, approximately 21% detected once. Sequenced material: peripheral blood mononuclear cells (PBMCs), taken when the disease was refractory, from a patient treated with antithyroid drugs. Every receptor here comes from a female donor with Graves disease. CDR3s include the opening cysteine and the closing phenylalanine or tryptophan. Fields, in order: clone size, D gene, J gene, V gene, CDR3 DNA, CDR3 protein. D genes are given only for firm matches. Clone size is given for some rows only: seen once, a few or many times, or a class if the clone is expanded.

few | TRBD1 | TRBJ2-5 | TRBV6-1 | TGTGCCAGCAGTCGCGGGACAGGGAAAGAGACCCAGTACTTC | CASSRGTGKETQYF
many | . | TRBJ2-7 | TRBV11-3 | TGTGCCAGCAGCTCGGACAGCCCCGGGGACGAGCAGTACTTC | CASSSDSPGDEQYF
. | . | TRBJ1-3 | TRBV30 | TGTGCCTGGAGAAAAGGACAGACCTCTGGAAACACCATATATTTT | CAWRKGQTSGNTIYF
many | TRBD1 | TRBJ1-4 | TRBV5-1 | TGTGCCAGCAGCCTCGGACAGGGTGGTGAAAAACTGTTTTTT | CASSLGQGGEKLFF
many | . | TRBJ1-4 | TRBV28 | TGTGCCGCGTCTCGCGGGGTATCGCGGGAAAAACTGTTTTTT | CAASRGVSREKLFF
. | . | TRBJ2-2 | TRBV19 | TGTGCCAGTAATGAGGGAGCCGGGGAGCTGTTTTTT | CASNEGAGELFF
once | . | TRBJ2-7 | TRBV10-3 | TGTGCCATCAGTGAGTCGAAGGTCTACGAGCAGTACTTC | CAISESKVYEQYF
many | TRBD2 | TRBJ2-7 | TRBV25-1 | TGTGCCAGCAGTGACCCAGGGGGACTAGCGGGAGACGAGCAGTACTTC | CASSDPGGLAGDEQYF
many | . | TRBJ2-5 | TRBV29-1 | TGCAGCGTTACTCAGACACAAGAGACCCAGTACTTC | CSVTQTQETQYF
. | . | TRBJ1-1 | TRBV6-2/TRBV6-3 | TGTGCCAGCAGTTACGAGGCATCCTACACTGAAGCTTTCTTT | CASSYEASYTEAFF
many | . | TRBJ1-5 | TRBV2 | TGTGCCAGCAGTGAGGCATTGGGGCCCCAGCATTTT | CASSEALGPQHF
. | . | TRBJ2-7 | TRBV15 | TGTGCCACCAGCAGAGATCCGAGTAGCTCCTCCTACGAGCAGTACTTC | CATSRDPSSSSYEQYF
few | . | TRBJ2-6 | TRBV29-1 | TGCAGCGTAACTGGGGGATCTGGGGCCAACGTCCTGACTTTC | CSVTGGSGANVLTF
many | TRBD1 | TRBJ2-5 | TRBV20-1 | TGCAGTGCCCGGACAGGGAGGTTAGAGACCCAGTACTTC | CSARTGRLETQYF
. | TRBD1 | TRBJ2-5 | TRBV5-6 | TGTGCCAGCAGCATCGGGACAGGAGAGACCCAGTACTTC | CASSIGTGETQYF
few | TRBD1 | TRBJ2-5 | TRBV12-3/TRBV12-4 | TGTGCCAGCAGGCCGGGACAGAAAGAGACCCAGTACTTC | CASRPGQKETQYF
few | TRBD2 | TRBJ2-1 | TRBV7-9 | TGTGCCAGCAGCCCACCGGGACTAGCGCCCTACAATGAGCAGTTCTTC | CASSPPGLAPYNEQFF
. | . | TRBJ1-6 | TRBV6-1 | TGTGCCAGCAGGCCCCCGGGACCAGGGAATTCACCCCTCCACTTT | CASRPPGPGNSPLHF
. | TRBD1 | TRBJ1-3 | TRBV2 | TGTGCCAGCAGTGAAAGTACAGGGGGCCTTGGAAACACCATATATTTT | CASSESTGGLGNTIYF
. | . | TRBJ2-3 | TRBV6-2/TRBV6-3 | TGTGCCAGCGCGGCAGCCACAGATACGCAGTATTTT | CASAAATDTQYF
many | . | TRBJ2-2 | TRBV28 | TGTGCCAGCAGCCCGGGCCGACACACCGGGGAGCTGTTTTTT | CASSPGRHTGELFF
. | TRBD2 | TRBJ2-5 | TRBV20-1 | TGCAGTGCTAGTAATCCGGGGGGGACCCAAGAGACCCAGTACTTC | CSASNPGGTQETQYF
many | TRBD1 | TRBJ1-1 | TRBV28 | TGTGCCAGCAGTCCTTATTGTATAGGGACAGCTTGCACTGAAGCTTTCTTT | CASSPYCIGTACTEAFF
. | . | TRBJ2-7 | TRBV6-1 | TGTGCCAGCAGGGGCCAATCGGGAAGTGGCTACGAGCAGTACTTC | CASRGQSGSGYEQYF
many | . | TRBJ2-7 | TRBV7-2 | TGTGCCAGCAGCTTAGCCCCCCCTAACAGCTACGAGCAGTACTTC | CASSLAPPNSYEQYF
many | . | TRBJ1-5 | TRBV12-3/TRBV12-4 | TGTGCCAGCAGGACAGCTGGGGGCCGACAGCCCCAGCATTTT | CASRTAGGRQPQHF
many | TRBD1 | TRBJ1-2 | TRBV28 | TGTGCCAGCAGCACCCCCGGGACAGCGGAGTACTACACCTTC | CASSTPGTAEYYTF
. | . | TRBJ2-7 | TRBV20-1 | TGCAGTGCTAGTTTAAGCAGGGCGGGCGGCGCCTACGAGCAGTACTTC | CSASLSRAGGAYEQYF
. | . | TRBJ1-2 | TRBV20-1 | TGCAGTGCTAGAGATGTCGAGGAGGGAATCTATGGCTACACCTTC | CSARDVEEGIYGYTF
. | . | TRBJ1-2 | TRBV4-1 | TGCGCCAGCAGCCAAGAGCCGCGGACAGTCTCCTATGGCTACACCTTC | CASSQEPRTVSYGYTF
many | . | TRBJ1-1 | TRBV29-1 | TGCAGCGTTGGATGGGTGGAGACTGAAGCTTTCTTT | CSVGWVETEAFF
many | . | TRBJ1-1 | TRBV27 | TGTGCCAGCAGGAAAGTCAGGGATATGGATGAAGCTTTCTTT | CASRKVRDMDEAFF
. | . | TRBJ1-1 | TRBV7-8 | TGTGCCAGCAGCTTAGTGGGGGGGGCTGGGAACACTGAAGCTTTCTTT | CASSLVGGAGNTEAFF
many | . | TRBJ1-2 | TRBV6-2/TRBV6-3 | TGTGCCAGCAGTTACTCCACAGGGACCAACTATGGCTACACCTTC | CASSYSTGTNYGYTF
. | TRBD2 | TRBJ2-3 | TRBV7-7 | TGTGCTAGCAGCCCTTACGGGAGGGCAGATACGCAGTATTTT | CASSPYGRADTQYF
. | TRBD2 | TRBJ2-3 | TRBV3-1 | TGTGCCAGCCAGGGCCAGCGGGGGACCACAGATACGCAGTATTTT | CASQGQRGTTDTQYF
. | TRBD1 | TRBJ1-2 | TRBV20-1 | TGCAGTGCTAGTGGACAGGGGGCTTTGGACTATGGCTACACCTTC | CSASGQGALDYGYTF
few | . | TRBJ1-2 | TRBV7-9 | TGTGCCAGCAGCTTAGCGACAATCTATGGCTACACCTTC | CASSLATIYGYTF
few | TRBD1 | TRBJ1-3 | TRBV6-1 | TGTGCCAGCAGACAGGGGTCGGCAACTGGAAACACCATATATTTT | CASRQGSATGNTIYF
few | . | TRBJ2-1 | TRBV28 | TGTGCCAGCAGTTCGGACTATTACAATGAGCAGTTCTTC | CASSSDYYNEQFF